Included here is one T cell receptor (beta chain) sequence, with context. V trimming: 6 bases; J trimming: 2 bases; junction bases outside the gene matches: 7. From germline, CDR1 is ENHRY and CDR2 SYGVKD. The CDR3 spans 15 residues. The entry originates in a study of blood T cell repertoires in COVID-19. Study overall: The study drew acute and convalescent COVID-19 samples from the United States, Italy and Spain. T cells, B-cell-depleted T cells, or PBMCs supplied cDNA or gDNA.

Recruits, aged roughly 18 to 90 years, lived in 25 or so US areas. Original analysis: Estimation of nucleated cell counts was performed using reference gene primer amplification. Some clones are missing from TCRdb's copy, which holds only in-frame ones; the method was immunoSEQ multiplex PCR. That table gives V, J and clone size, and the DNA gave D and trimming. Of some 190,000 clones listed, about 84% are singletons. The receptor was isolated from a man aged 25-45 years with acute COVID-19. The chain links TRBV10-3 to TRBJ1-3; 7 bases are shared with TRBD1. The sample was PBMCs or T cells enriched from blood (not recorded which). The CDR3 DNA follows: TGTGCCATCAGGGGCGGACAGGCTCCTGGAAACACCATATATTTT. This translates into CAIRGGQAPGNTIYF.